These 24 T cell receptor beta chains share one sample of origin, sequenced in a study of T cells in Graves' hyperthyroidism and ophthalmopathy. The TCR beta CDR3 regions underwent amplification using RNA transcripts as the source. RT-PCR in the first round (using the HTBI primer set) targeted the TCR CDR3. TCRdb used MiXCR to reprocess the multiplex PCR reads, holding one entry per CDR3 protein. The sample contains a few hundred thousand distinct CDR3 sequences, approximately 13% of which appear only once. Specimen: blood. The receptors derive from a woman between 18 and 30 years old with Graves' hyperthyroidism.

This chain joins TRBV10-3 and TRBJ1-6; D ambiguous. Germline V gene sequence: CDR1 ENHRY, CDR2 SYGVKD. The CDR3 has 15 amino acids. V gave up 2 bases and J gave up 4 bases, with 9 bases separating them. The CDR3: CAISERAGYNSPLHF. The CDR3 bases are TGTGCCATCAGTGAGAGGGCTGGGTATAATTCACCCCTCCACTTT.

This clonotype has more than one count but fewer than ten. The CDR3 DNA follows: TGTGCCAGCAGCGTAGATGGCTCCTATGGCTACACCTTC. It is translated as CASSVDGSYGYTF. The chain is built from TRBV9 and TRBJ1-2; D is undetermined. V was pared by 0 bases and J by 4 bases, with 7 bases between. In germline, CDR1 is SGDLS, CDR2 YYNGEE. This CDR3 has 13 amino acids.

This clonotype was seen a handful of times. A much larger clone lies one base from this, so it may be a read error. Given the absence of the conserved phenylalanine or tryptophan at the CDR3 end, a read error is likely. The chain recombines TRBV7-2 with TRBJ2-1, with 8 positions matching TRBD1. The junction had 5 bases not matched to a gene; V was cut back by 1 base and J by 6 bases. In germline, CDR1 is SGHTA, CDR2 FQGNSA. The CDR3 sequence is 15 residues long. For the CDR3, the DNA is TGTGCCAGCAGCTTAGTATTCGGACAGGGCAATGAGCAGTTCCTC. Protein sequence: CASSLVFGQGNEQFL.

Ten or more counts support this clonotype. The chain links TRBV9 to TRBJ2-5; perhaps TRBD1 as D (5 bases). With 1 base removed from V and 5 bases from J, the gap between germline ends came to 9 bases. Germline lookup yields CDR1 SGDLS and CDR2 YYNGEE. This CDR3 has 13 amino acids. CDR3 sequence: CASSVQGGETQYF. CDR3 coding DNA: TGTGCCAGCAGCGTACAGGGTGGGGAGACCCAGTACTTC.

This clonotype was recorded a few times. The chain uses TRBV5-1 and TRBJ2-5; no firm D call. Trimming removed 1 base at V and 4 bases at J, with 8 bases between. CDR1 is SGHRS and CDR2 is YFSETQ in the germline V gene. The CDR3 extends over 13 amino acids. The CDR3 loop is CASSLNRIETQYF. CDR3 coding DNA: TGCGCCAGCAGCTTGAATCGCATAGAGACCCAGTACTTC. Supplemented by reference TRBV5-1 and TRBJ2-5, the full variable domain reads KAGVTQTPRYLIKTRGQQVTLSCSPISGHRSVSWYQQTPGQGLQFLFEYFSETQRNKGNFPGRFSGRQFSNSRSEMNVSTLELGDSALYLCASSLNRIETQYFGPGTRLLVL.

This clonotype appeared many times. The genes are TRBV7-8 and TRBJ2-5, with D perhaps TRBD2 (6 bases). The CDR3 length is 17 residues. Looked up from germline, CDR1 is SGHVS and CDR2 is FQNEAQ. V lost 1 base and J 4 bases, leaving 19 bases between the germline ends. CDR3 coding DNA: TGTGCCAGCAGCTTAGTTTCCAGGAGACTAGTGAGAGAGACCCAGTACTTC. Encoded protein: CASSLVSRRLVRETQYF.

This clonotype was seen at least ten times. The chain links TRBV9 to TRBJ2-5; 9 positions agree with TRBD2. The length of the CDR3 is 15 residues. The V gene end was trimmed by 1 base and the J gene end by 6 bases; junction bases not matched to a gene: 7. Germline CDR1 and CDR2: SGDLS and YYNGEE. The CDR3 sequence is CASSVHSGSGKTQYF. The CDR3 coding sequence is TGTGCCAGCAGCGTACATAGCGGGAGCGGAAAGACCCAGTACTTC.

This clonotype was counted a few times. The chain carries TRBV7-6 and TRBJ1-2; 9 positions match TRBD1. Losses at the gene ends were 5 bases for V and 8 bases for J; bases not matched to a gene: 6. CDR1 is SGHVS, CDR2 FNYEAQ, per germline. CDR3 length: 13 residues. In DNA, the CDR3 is TGTGCCAGCAGCCCAGGACAGGGGCACGGCTACACCTTC. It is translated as CASSPGQGHGYTF.

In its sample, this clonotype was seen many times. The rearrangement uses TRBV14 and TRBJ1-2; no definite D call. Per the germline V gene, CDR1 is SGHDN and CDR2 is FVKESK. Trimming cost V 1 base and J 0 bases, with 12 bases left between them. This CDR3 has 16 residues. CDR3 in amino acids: CASSQVARLSNYGYTF. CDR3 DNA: TGTGCCAGCAGCCAAGTCGCCCGACTATCTAACTATGGCTACACCTTC.

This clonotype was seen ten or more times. CDR3 in DNA: TGTGCCAGCAGGTCGACAGGGTTTTACGGCTACACCTTC. Its protein is CASRSTGFYGYTF. This rearrangement joins TRBV6-1 to TRBJ1-2, with 7 bases that match TRBD1. Germline-derived CDR1 and CDR2 are MNHNS and SASEGT. The CDR3 runs to 13 residues. V lost 6 bases and J lost 8; bases outside the gene matches: 9.

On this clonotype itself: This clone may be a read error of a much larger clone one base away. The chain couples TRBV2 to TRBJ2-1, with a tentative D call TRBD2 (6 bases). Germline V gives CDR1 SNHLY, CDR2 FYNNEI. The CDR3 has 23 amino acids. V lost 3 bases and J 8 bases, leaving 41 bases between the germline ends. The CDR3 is CASSDFVSLSAPKPGLPGDEQFF. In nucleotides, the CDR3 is TGTGCCAGCAGTGATTTTGTCTCATTATCGGCGCCTAAACCGGGACTCCCGGGAGATGAGCAGTTCTTC.

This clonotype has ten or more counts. The CDR3 spells CASSLDTGAVTQYF. CDR3 nucleotides: TGTGCCAGCAGCTTAGATACGGGAGCTGTGACCCAGTACTTC. The gene calls are TRBV11-2 and TRBJ2-5; a weak D match, TRBD2 (6 bases). This CDR3 is 14 amino acids long. V lost 0 bases and J 7 bases, leaving 12 bases between the germline ends. Germline V gives CDR1 SGHAT, CDR2 FQNNGV. Variable domain in full (rest from reference TRBV11-2 and TRBJ2-5): EAGVAQSPRYKIIEKRQSVAFWCNPISGHATLYWYQQILGQGPKLLIQFQNNGVVDDSQLPKDRFSAERLKGVDSTLKIQPAKLEDSAVYLCASSLDTGAVTQYFGPGTRLLVL.

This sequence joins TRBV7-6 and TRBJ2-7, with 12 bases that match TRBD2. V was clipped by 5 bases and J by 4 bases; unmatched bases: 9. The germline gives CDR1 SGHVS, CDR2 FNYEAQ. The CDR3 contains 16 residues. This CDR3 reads CASSPVVLAGGYEQYF. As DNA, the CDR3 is TGTGCCAGCAGCCCAGTGGTACTAGCGGGAGGTTACGAGCAGTACTTC.

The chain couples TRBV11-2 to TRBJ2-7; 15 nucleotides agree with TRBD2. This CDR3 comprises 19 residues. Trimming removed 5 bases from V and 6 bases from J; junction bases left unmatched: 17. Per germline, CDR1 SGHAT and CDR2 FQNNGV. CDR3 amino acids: CASSQVAQRTSGRASEQYF. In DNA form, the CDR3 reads TGTGCCAGCAGCCAAGTTGCGCAAAGGACTAGCGGGAGGGCAAGCGAGCAGTACTTC.

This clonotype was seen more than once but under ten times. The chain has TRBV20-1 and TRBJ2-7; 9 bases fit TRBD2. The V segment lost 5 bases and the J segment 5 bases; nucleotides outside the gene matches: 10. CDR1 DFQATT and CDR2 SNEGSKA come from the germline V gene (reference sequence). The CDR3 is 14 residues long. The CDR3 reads CSAQGLAGNHEQYF. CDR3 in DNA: TGCAGTGCTCAGGGACTAGCTGGAAACCACGAGCAGTACTTC.

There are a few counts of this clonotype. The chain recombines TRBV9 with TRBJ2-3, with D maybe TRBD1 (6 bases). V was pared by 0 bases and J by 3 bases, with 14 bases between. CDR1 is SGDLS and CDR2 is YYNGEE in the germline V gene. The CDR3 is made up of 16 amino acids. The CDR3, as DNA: TGTGCCAGCAGCGTAGACGTTGGGCAGGGGACAGATACGCAGTATTTT. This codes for CASSVDVGQGTDTQYF.

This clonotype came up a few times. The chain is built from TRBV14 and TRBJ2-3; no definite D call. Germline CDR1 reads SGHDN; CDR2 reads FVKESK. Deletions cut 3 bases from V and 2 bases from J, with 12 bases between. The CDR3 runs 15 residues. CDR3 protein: CASSQLREPTDTQYF. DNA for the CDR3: TGTGCCAGCAGCCAGCTAAGGGAACCCACAGATACGCAGTATTTT.

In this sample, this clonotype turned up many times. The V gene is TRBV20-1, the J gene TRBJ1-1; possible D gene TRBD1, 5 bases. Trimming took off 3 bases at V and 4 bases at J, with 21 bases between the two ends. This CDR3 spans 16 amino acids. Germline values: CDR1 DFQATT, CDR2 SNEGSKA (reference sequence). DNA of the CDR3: TGCAGTGCTAGTTCTCCCCGGGGGGGAAAGGCCACTGAAGCTTTCTTT. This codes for CSASSPRGGKATEAFF.

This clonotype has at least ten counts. DNA for the CDR3: TGTGCCAGCAGCCGGACTAGAGGGTACAATGAGCAGTTCTTC. This codes for CASSRTRGYNEQFF. The rearrangement links TRBV7-2 to TRBJ2-1; 7 positions match TRBD2. With V trimmed by 5 bases and J by 4 bases, 5 bases remained unmatched. Germline CDR1 SGHTA, CDR2 FQGNSA. This CDR3 spans 14 amino acids.

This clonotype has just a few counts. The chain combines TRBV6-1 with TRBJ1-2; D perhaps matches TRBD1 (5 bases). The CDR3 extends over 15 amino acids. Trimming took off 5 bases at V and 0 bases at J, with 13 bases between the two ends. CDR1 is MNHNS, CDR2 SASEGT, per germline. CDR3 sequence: CASSRSGRANYGYTF. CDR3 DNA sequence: TGTGCCAGCAGTCGATCGGGACGGGCTAACTATGGCTACACCTTC.

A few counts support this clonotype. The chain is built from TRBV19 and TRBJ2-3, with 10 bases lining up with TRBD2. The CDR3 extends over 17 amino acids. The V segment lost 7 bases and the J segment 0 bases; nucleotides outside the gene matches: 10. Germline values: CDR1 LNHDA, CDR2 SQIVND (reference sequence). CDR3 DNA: TGTGCCAGTACTGGAGCGGGAGGGGGTGTCAGCACAGATACGCAGTATTTT. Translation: CASTGAGGGVSTDTQYF.

CDR3 amino acids: CASSPWGRRTNEKLFF. The CDR3 region has the DNA TGTGCCAGCAGTCCATGGGGTAGAAGGACTAATGAAAAACTGTTTTTT. This chain uses TRBV12-3 or TRBV12-4 with TRBJ1-4; D remains unclear. V was shortened by 5 bases and J by 2 bases, with 15 bases between the two germline ends. The CDR3 covers 16 residues.

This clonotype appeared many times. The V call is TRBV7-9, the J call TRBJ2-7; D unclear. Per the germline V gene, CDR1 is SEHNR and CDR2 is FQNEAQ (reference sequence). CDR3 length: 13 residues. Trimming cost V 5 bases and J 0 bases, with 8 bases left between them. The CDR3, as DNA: TGTGCCAGCAGCCGAAGTTACTCCTACGAGCAGTACTTC. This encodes CASSRSYSYEQYF.

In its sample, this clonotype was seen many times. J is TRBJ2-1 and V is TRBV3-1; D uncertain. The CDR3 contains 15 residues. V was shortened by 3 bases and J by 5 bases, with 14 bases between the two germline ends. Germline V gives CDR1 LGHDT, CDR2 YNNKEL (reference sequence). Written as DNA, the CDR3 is TGTGCCAGCAGCCATCACGCAACAGATAACAATGAGCAGTTCTTC. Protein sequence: CASSHHATDNNEQFF.